This T cell receptor beta chain was obtained from a study of T cells in localized non-small cell lung cancer. Study-level results: Elevated circulating T cell density in blood was associated with longer overall survival. The study detected a median 57 of the top 100 tumor clones in adjacent lung. In uninvolved adjacent lung, T cell clonality reached its highest value, exceeding tumor.

Remarks on this clone: Its target is unknown.

The protocol was immunoSEQ multiplex PCR, while the TCRdb copy is restricted to in-frame clones and leaves out a portion. The table has over 25,000 clones, roughly 78% seen once. This CDR3 is built from 15 residues. Trimming took 1 base from V and 0 from J, leaving 9 bases between them. CDR1 is LNHNV and CDR2 is YYDKDF in the germline V gene (reference sequence). The chain joins TRBV15 to TRBJ1-1; no clear D gene. This specimen consisted of peripheral blood, obtained before any cancer treatment. This TCR was sampled from a male donor aged 60 or over with stage II squamous cell lung carcinoma. CDR3 residues: CATSRVRTVNTEAFF. In DNA, the CDR3 is TGTGCCACCAGCAGAGTCAGGACGGTGAACACTGAAGCTTTCTTT.